This TCR beta chain emerged from a study of shared clonotypes between healthy human individuals. Study-level results: Clonotype sharing among donors was expected to depend on sequencing depth.

The data were produced by immunoSEQ multiplex PCR, yet TCRdb's version contains in-frame clones alone and is incomplete. The sample has about 2.3 million clones, less than 95% seen once. This CDR3 spans 13 amino acids. V was clipped by 6 bases and J by 4 bases; unmatched bases: 7. The germline gives CDR1 SQVTM, CDR2 ANQGSEA. The study separated CD4+ cells into CD45RA+ naive and CD45RA-negative memory subsets. To note about this clone: Its matching antigen is unknown. At the DNA level, this CDR3 is encoded by other sequences in the same sample as well.

The TCR sequence derives from a man aged 18 to 29 in good health. Some clones in this sample may be carry-over from other donors' samples. V gene TRBV29-1 combines with J gene TRBJ2-5; TRBD1 matches 8 bases. Sequencing used naive CD4+ T cells from PBMCs. Subset meaning: CD45RA+ positively selected. The CDR3 region has the DNA TGCAGCGTCGCCAGGGGGCGGGGAGAGACCCAGTACTTC. Its protein product is CSVARGRGETQYF.